This record looks at one T cell receptor beta chain sequence and its context. This specimen comes from a study of blood T cell repertoires in COVID-19. The CDR3 has 15 residues. Germline V gene sequence: CDR1 SEHNR, CDR2 FQNEAQ (reference sequence). V lost 3 bases, J lost 10 bases, and 8 bases stayed unmatched. Authors' processing steps: Reference gene primer amplification gave estimated nucleated cell counts. TCRdb's copy holds only in-frame clones and misses some; the assay was immunoSEQ multiplex PCR. Clonal size and the V and J genes are those of that table, whereas D and trimming came from the DNA. The sample has 200,000 to 250,000 clones, 88% seen once.

The receptor comes from a woman between 45 and 65 years old with acute COVID-19. The rearrangement joins TRBV7-9 to TRBJ2-1; 11 bases align to TRBD2. The sequencing sample was made of PBMCs or T cells enriched from blood (not recorded which). DNA for the CDR3: TGTGCCAGCAGCTTGTTAGCGGGAGGGGCGGGCGAGCAGTTCTTC. It specifies CASSLLAGGAGEQFF.